A single sample is the source of the 23 T cell receptor beta chains below, sequenced in a study of cytomegalovirus exposure and HLA in healthy donors. The PCR contained 60 Vbeta and 13 Jbeta primers. Assay: immunoSEQ multiplex PCR; the TCRdb copy retains only in-frame clones and omits some. The sample lists under 250,000 clones, 85% to 90% occurring once. The sample comprised PBMCs. The receptors were sampled from a human donor in good health.

The chain links TRBV27 to TRBJ2-5; 10 bases agree with TRBD1. Germline assignment: CDR1 MNHEY and CDR2 SMNVEV (reference sequence). V shed 4 bases, J shed 4 bases, and the junction held 9 bases outside the gene matches. The CDR3 has 16 amino acids. The CDR3 sequence: CASSSRQGALRETQYF. CDR3 DNA: TGTGCCAGCAGTTCGCGACAGGGGGCGCTCCGAGAGACCCAGTACTTC.

The chain recombines TRBV5-1 with TRBJ1-5; the match to TRBD1 covers 9 bases. CDR3 length: 15 amino acids. J gave up 3 bases and V 0 bases, and 1 base lay outside the gene matches. The V gene's germline CDR1 is SGHRS and CDR2 YFSETQ. CDR3 sequence (DNA): TGCGCCAGCAGCTTGGGGACAGGGGCCAATCAGCCCCAGCATTTT. Amino acids: CASSLGTGANQPQHF.

The chain links TRBV27 to TRBJ2-1; 11 bases agree with TRBD1. CDR1 and CDR2 (germline): MNHEY, SMNVEV (reference sequence). With V trimmed by 5 bases and J by 9 bases, 15 bases remained unmatched. The CDR3 totals 17 residues. The CDR3 is CASSPGGTGGFDGEQFF. DNA for the CDR3: TGTGCCAGCAGTCCCGGCGGGACAGGGGGATTCGACGGTGAGCAGTTCTTC.

The chain is built from TRBV11-2 and TRBJ2-5; maybe TRBD1 (5 bases). The germline V gene has CDR1 SGHAT and CDR2 FQNNGV. Trimming stripped 1 base from V and 7 bases from J, with 13 bases between. The CDR3 contains 14 residues. The CDR3 DNA reads as TGTGCCAGCAGCTTAGGCACAGGCCACGGGACCCAGTACTTC. It is translated as CASSLGTGHGTQYF.

The chain employs TRBV5-1 and TRBJ2-7; 8 bases are a match to TRBD2. This CDR3 has 14 amino acids. CDR1 SGHRS and CDR2 YFSETQ come from the germline V gene. V was pared by 0 bases and J by 5 bases, with 4 bases of the junction left unmatched. CDR3 sequence: CASSLGSGRNEQYF. As DNA, the CDR3 is TGCGCCAGCAGCTTGGGGAGCGGGAGAAACGAGCAGTACTTC.

This rearrangement joins TRBV5-1 to TRBJ2-1, with D unresolved. Trimming removed 0 bases at V and 5 bases at J, with 12 bases between. Germline V gives CDR1 SGHRS, CDR2 YFSETQ. The CDR3 length is 15 residues. The chain's CDR3 is CASSLALTSHNEQFF. The CDR3 nucleotides are TGCGCCAGCAGCTTGGCCCTGACAAGCCACAATGAGCAGTTCTTC.

The chain is built from TRBV7-2 and TRBJ1-4; 8 bases map to TRBD1. V trimming: 7 bases; J trimming: 8 bases; junction bases outside the gene matches: 9. This CDR3 has 14 amino acids. Germline loops: CDR1 SGHTA, CDR2 FQGNSA. CDR3 amino acids: CASTRQGLREKLFF. CDR3 nucleotide sequence: TGTGCCAGCACCAGACAGGGGCTAAGGGAAAAACTGTTTTTT.

This clone came up once. The chain is built from TRBV19 and TRBJ2-2; possibly TRBD2 for D (5 bases). V was clipped by 5 bases and J by 7 bases, with 20 bases between them. Germline CDR1 and CDR2: LNHDA and SQIVND (reference sequence). The CDR3 contains 16 residues. The CDR3: CASSLLSGSSLGELFF. CDR3 in DNA: TGTGCCAGTAGTTTATTGTCGGGATCCTCCCTCGGGGAGCTGTTTTTT.

This chain uses TRBV7-8 with TRBJ2-2, with D maybe TRBD1 (6 bases). The ends were cut back, 1 base at V and 2 bases at J, with 11 bases in the middle. The CDR3 totals 16 residues. Germline V gene sequence: CDR1 SGHVS, CDR2 FQNEAQ. In nucleotides, the CDR3 is TGTGCCAGCAGCTTAGACCCGGGGACAAACACCGGGGAGCTGTTTTTT. Residues: CASSLDPGTNTGELFF. Looking up the rest from reference TRBV7-8 and TRBJ2-2 gives the full variable domain: GAGVSQSPRYKVAKRGQDVALRCDPISGHVSLFWYQQALGQGPEFLTYFQNEAQLDKSGLPSDRFFAERPEGSVSTLKIQRTQQEDSAVYLCASSLDPGTNTGELFFGEGSRLTVL.

The rearrangement uses TRBV5-6 and TRBJ2-5, with 10 bases lining up with TRBD1. Per the germline V gene, CDR1 is SGHDT and CDR2 is YYEEEE. The CDR3 covers 15 residues. With 0 bases clipped from V and 4 bases from J, the junction kept 3 bases outside the gene matches. CDR3 nucleotides: TGTGCCAGCAGCTTGGGGACAGGGGGGGCAGAGACCCAGTACTTC. Its translation: CASSLGTGGAETQYF.

The chain uses TRBV5-1 and TRBJ2-7; 8 bases map to TRBD1. The germline V gene has CDR1 SGHRS and CDR2 YFSETQ. Germline trimming cut 1 base from V and 3 bases from J; bases unmatched to any gene: 6. The CDR3 has 15 residues. The CDR3 DNA follows: TGCGCCAGCAGCTTGTTGACAGGGGTAAACTACGAGCAGTACTTC. Its protein is CASSLLTGVNYEQYF.

The gene calls are TRBV19 and TRBJ1-5; tentatively, D is TRBD1 (6 bases). CDR1 is LNHDA, CDR2 SQIVND, per germline (reference sequence). This CDR3 spans 18 amino acids. The germline V and J ends were trimmed by 5 bases and 0 bases, with 20 bases remaining between them. CDR3 nucleotide sequence: TGTGCCAGTAGTCCAGGGGACGGGGTTCAATATAGCAATCAGCCCCAGCATTTT. It is translated as CASSPGDGVQYSNQPQHF.

A few counts support this clone. The gene calls are TRBV6-1 and TRBJ2-2, with TRBD1 as a possible D gene (5 bases). Trimming left V 0 bases short and J 3 bases short, with 8 bases between. The CDR3 has 15 residues. Germline values: CDR1 MNHNS, CDR2 SASEGT. The CDR3 nucleotides are TGTGCCAGCAGTGAAGCGGTGACAGACACCGGGGAGCTGTTTTTT. This translates into CASSEAVTDTGELFF.

The chain couples TRBV5-4 to TRBJ2-7; TRBD2 matches 7 bases. The CDR3 runs to 17 residues. V was pared by 3 bases and J by 3 bases, with 15 bases of the junction left unmatched. The germline V gene encodes CDR1 SGHNT and CDR2 YYREEE (reference sequence). CDR3 sequence (DNA): TGTGCCAGCAGCTCAAGGTATTCTAGCGGCGGATTCTACGAGCAGTACTTC. Translation gives CASSSRYSSGGFYEQYF.

This clone came up once. The chain joins TRBV6-5 to TRBJ2-5; 7 positions match TRBD1. The J call may be faulty, since TRBJ2-7 better matches the DNA end. The germline V gene encodes CDR1 MNHEY and CDR2 SVGAGI. CDR3 length equals 15 residues. This CDR3 reads CASSVQGESSYEQYF. CDR3 DNA sequence: TGTGCCAGCAGCGTGCAGGGGGAGTCCTCCTACGAGCAGTACTTC.

J is TRBJ1-1 and V is TRBV9; 8 bases are shared with TRBD1. The ends lost 4 bases at V and 1 base at J; junction bases unmatched: 6. The germline CDR1 and CDR2 sequences are SGDLS and YYNGEE. This CDR3 contains 15 residues. CDR3 protein: CASSTRQGTNTEAFF. The CDR3 region has the DNA TGTGCCAGCAGCACCAGACAGGGGACGAACACTGAAGCTTTCTTT. The full variable domain, with the rest looked up from reference TRBV9 and TRBJ1-1, is DSGVTQTPKHLITATGQRVTLRCSPRSGDLSVYWYQQSLDQGLQFLIQYYNGEERAKGNILERFSAQQFPDLHSELNLSSLELGDSALYFCASSTRQGTNTEAFFGQGTRLTVV.

This chain links TRBV18 with TRBJ2-7; weak D call: TRBD2 (6 bases). CDR3 length: 14 amino acids. The germline V gene encodes CDR1 KGHSH and CDR2 LQKENI. Between the trimmed V and J ends, which lost 5 bases and 4 bases, there was a span of 15 bases. The chain's CDR3 is CASSRSRDEYEQYF. DNA for the CDR3: TGTGCCAGCTCAAGGTCGCGGGACGAGTACGAGCAGTACTTC.

The V call is TRBV4-1, the J call TRBJ1-2; TRBD1 might be the D (5 bases). V lost 4 bases, J lost 3 bases, and 15 bases lay in between. The CDR3 runs 15 residues. Per the germline V gene, CDR1 is MGHRA and CDR2 is YSYEKL. The CDR3 DNA is TGCGCCAGCAGCCCGTCGACCCAGGGTCACTATGGCTACACCTTC. Its translation is CASSPSTQGHYGYTF.

This sequence joins TRBV4-1 and TRBJ2-5; 7 positions agree with TRBD1. Germline-derived CDR1 and CDR2 are MGHRA and YSYEKL. V lost 4 bases and J lost 2; bases outside the gene matches: 10. CDR3 length equals 16 residues. The CDR3 nucleotides read TGCGCCAGCAGCCTAAGAAGGGGGCGCCGGCAAGAGACCCAGTACTTC. This codes for CASSLRRGRRQETQYF.

CDR3 in DNA: TGTGCCAGCAGTTTTCAGGGGGCGCATGGCTACACCTTC. As protein: CASSFQGAHGYTF. V gene TRBV27 combines with J gene TRBJ1-2, with 8 bases that match TRBD1. The CDR3 covers 13 residues. Germline trimming cut 3 bases from V and 6 bases from J; bases unmatched to any gene: 3. Per germline, CDR1 MNHEY and CDR2 SMNVEV (reference sequence).

V is TRBV7-9 and J is TRBJ2-1, with a tentative D call TRBD2 (5 bases). The CDR3 is made up of 17 amino acids. Per germline, CDR1 SEHNR and CDR2 FQNEAQ (reference sequence). With 1 base removed from V and 4 bases from J, the gap between germline ends came to 17 bases. The chain's CDR3 is CASSLVFQLAQYNEQFF. CDR3 coding DNA: TGTGCCAGCAGCTTAGTTTTTCAGCTAGCCCAGTACAATGAGCAGTTCTTC.

The chain joins TRBV28 to TRBJ1-3; tentative D call: TRBD1 (6 bases). From germline, CDR1 is MDHEN and CDR2 SYDVKM. V was cut by 5 bases and J by 2 bases, with 10 bases left in between. The CDR3 spans 14 residues. The CDR3 protein is CASSPGDTGNTIYF. The CDR3 DNA reads as TGTGCCAGCAGTCCCGGGGACACTGGAAACACCATATATTTT.

This chain links TRBV6-6 with TRBJ2-5; D not resolved. The CDR3 contains 12 residues. Per the germline V gene, CDR1 is MNHNY and CDR2 is SVGAGI (reference sequence). V was clipped by 0 bases and J by 5 bases, with 4 bases between them. CDR3 in amino acids: CASSYSGETQYF. In DNA, the CDR3 is TGTGCCAGCAGTTACTCTGGCGAGACCCAGTACTTC.